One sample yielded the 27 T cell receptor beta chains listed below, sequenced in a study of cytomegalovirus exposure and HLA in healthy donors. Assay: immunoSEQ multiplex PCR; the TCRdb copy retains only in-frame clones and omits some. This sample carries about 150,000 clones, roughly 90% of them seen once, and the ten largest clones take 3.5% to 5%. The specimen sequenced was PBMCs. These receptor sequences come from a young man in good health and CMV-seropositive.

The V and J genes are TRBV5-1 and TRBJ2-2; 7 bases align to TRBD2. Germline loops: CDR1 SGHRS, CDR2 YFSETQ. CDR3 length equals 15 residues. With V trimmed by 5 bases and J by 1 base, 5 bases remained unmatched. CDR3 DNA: TGCGCCAGCAGTTCCCCTAGCGGGAACACCGGGGAGCTGTTTTTT. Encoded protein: CASSSPSGNTGELFF.

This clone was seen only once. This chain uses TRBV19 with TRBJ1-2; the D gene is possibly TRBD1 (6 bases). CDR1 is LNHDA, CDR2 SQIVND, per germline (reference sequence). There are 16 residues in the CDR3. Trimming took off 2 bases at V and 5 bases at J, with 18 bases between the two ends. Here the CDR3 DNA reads TGTGCCAGTAGTATAATGAAGGGGGTAAAACAGTATGGCTACACCTTC. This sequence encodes CASSIMKGVKQYGYTF.

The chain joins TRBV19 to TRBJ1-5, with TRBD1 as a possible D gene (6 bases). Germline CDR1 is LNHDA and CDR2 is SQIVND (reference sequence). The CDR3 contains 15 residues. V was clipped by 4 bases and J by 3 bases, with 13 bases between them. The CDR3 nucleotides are TGTGCCAGTAGTAGGCAACAGGGAGTCAATCAGCCCCAGCATTTT. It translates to CASSRQQGVNQPQHF.

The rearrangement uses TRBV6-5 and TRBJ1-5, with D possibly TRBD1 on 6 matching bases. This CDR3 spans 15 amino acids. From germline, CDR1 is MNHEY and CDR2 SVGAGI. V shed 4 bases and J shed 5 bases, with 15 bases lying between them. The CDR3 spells CASSSRGGPHQPQHF. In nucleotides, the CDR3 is TGTGCCAGCAGTTCCCGGGGGGGCCCGCATCAGCCCCAGCATTTT.

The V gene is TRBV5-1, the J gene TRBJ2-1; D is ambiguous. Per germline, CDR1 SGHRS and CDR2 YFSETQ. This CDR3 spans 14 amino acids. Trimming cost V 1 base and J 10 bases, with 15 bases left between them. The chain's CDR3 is CASSLQVSSTEQFF. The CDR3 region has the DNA TGCGCCAGCAGCTTGCAGGTGAGTTCTACGGAGCAGTTCTTC.

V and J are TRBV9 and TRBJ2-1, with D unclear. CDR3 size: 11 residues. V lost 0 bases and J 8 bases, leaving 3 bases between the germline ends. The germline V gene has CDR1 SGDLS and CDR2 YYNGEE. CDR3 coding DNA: TGTGCCAGCAGCGTAGGAGATGAGCAGTTCTTC. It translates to CASSVGDEQFF.

The CDR3 region is CATKFSGGTGNTIYF. CDR3 nucleotides: TGTGCCACCAAATTTTCGGGGGGCACTGGAAACACCATATATTTT. V gene TRBV15 combines with J gene TRBJ1-3; possibly TRBD1 for D (6 bases). The CDR3 is 15 residues long. CDR1 is LNHNV, CDR2 YYDKDF, per germline (reference sequence). Trimming shortened V by 7 bases and J by 2 bases, and 15 bases separated the two germline ends.

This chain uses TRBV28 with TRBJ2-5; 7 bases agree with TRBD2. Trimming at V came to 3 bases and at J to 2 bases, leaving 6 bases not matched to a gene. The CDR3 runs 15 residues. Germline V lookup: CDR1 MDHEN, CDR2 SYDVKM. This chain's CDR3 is CASSFRTRLQETQYF. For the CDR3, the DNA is TGTGCCAGCAGTTTTCGGACTAGACTTCAAGAGACCCAGTACTTC.

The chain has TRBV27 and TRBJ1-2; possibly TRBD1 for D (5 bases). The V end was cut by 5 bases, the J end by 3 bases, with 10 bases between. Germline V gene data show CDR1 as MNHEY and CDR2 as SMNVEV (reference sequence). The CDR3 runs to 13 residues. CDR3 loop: CASSVKGHYGYTF. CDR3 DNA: TGTGCCAGCAGTGTCAAGGGGCACTATGGCTACACCTTC.

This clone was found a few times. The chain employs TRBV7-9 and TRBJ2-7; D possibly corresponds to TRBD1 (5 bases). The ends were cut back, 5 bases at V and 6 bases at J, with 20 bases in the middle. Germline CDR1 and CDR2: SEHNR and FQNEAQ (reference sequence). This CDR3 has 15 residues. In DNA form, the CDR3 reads TGTGCCAGCAGCCCCCCAGGGCAACTATTCTCCGAGCAGTACTTC. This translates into CASSPPGQLFSEQYF.

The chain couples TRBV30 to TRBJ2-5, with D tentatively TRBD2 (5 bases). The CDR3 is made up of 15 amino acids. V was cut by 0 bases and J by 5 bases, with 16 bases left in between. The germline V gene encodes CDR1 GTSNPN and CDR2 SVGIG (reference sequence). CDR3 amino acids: CAWSVSSSWEETQYF. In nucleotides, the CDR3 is TGTGCCTGGAGTGTATCGTCCTCCTGGGAGGAGACCCAGTACTTC.

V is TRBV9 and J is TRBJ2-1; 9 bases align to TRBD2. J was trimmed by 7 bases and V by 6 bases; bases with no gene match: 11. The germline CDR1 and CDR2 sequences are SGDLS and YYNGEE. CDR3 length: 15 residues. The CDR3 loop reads CASTTGGGRENEQFF. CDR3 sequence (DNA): TGTGCCAGCACCACCGGAGGCGGGAGGGAGAATGAGCAGTTCTTC.

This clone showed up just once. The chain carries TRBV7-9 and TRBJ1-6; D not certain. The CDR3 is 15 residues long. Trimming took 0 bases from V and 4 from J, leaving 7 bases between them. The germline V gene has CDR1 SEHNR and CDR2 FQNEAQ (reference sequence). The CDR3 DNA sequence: TGTGCCAGCAGCTTAGCCGGAGTTTATAATTCACCCCTCCACTTT. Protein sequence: CASSLAGVYNSPLHF.

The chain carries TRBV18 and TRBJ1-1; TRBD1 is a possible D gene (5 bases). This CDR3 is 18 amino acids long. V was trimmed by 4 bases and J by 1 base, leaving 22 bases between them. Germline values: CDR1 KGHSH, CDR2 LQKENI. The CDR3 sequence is CASSQTGTPLLGNTEAFF. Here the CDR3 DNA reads TGTGCCAGCTCACAGACCGGGACTCCTCTTTTGGGGAACACTGAAGCTTTCTTT. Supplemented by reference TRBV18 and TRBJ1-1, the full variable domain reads NAGVMQNPRHLVRRRGQEARLRCSPMKGHSHVYWYRQLPEEGLKFMVYLQKENIIDESGMPKERFSAEFPKEGPSILRIQQVVRGDSAAYFCASSQTGTPLLGNTEAFFGQGTRLTVV.

The CDR3 protein is CASSLDSLETQYF. The DNA for the CDR3 is TGTGCCAGCAGCTTGGACAGTCTGGAGACCCAGTACTTC. This rearrangement joins TRBV5-6 to TRBJ2-5; D gene unclear. Germline V lookup: CDR1 SGHDT, CDR2 YYEEEE. The length of the CDR3 is 13 residues. V lost 0 bases and J 5 bases, leaving 8 bases between the germline ends.

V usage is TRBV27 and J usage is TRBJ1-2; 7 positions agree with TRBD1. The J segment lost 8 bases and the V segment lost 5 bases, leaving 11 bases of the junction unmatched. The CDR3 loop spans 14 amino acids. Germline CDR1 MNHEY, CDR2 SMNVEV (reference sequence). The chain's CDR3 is CASSPSYRGWGYTF. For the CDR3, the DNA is TGTGCCAGCAGTCCCAGTTACAGGGGTTGGGGCTACACCTTC.

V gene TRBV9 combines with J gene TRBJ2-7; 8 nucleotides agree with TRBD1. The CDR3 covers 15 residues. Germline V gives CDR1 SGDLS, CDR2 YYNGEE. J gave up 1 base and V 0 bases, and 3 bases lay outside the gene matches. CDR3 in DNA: TGTGCCAGCAGCGTAGAGAGGACAGGGTCCTACGAGCAGTACTTC. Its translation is CASSVERTGSYEQYF.

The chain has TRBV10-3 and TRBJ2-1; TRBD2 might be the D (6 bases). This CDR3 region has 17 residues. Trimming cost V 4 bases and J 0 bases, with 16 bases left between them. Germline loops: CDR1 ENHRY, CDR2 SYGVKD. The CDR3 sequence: CAISVGDWTSSYNEQFF. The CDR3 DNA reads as TGTGCCATCAGTGTAGGGGACTGGACGAGCTCCTACAATGAGCAGTTCTTC.

Here the CDR3 DNA reads TGTGCCAGCAGTACCAACAGGGACCAAGAAAAACTGTTTTTT. Its translation is CASSTNRDQEKLFF. The chain links TRBV27 to TRBJ1-4; possible D gene TRBD1, 6 bases. Germline values: CDR1 MNHEY, CDR2 SMNVEV (reference sequence). Between the trimmed V and J ends, which lost 5 bases and 8 bases, there was a span of 15 bases. This CDR3 is 14 amino acids long.

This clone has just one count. The CDR3 loop is CASSQVTYEQYF. The CDR3 region has the DNA TGTGCCAGCAGCCAGGTGACTTACGAGCAGTACTTC. This chain connects TRBV14 to TRBJ2-7; unclear D gene. Trimming cost V 3 bases and J 4 bases, with 7 bases left between them. The CDR3 consists of 12 residues. Germline CDR1 and CDR2: SGHDN and FVKESK.

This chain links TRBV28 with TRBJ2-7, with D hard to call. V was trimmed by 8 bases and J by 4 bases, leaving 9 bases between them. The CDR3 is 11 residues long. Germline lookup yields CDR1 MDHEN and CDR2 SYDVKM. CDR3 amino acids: CASGLKYEQYF. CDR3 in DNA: TGTGCCAGCGGCTTGAAGTACGAGCAGTACTTC.

CDR3 sequence: CAWSLVRGSGNTIYF. The CDR3 DNA is TGTGCCTGGAGCTTAGTCAGGGGATCAGGAAACACCATATATTTT. The V and J genes are TRBV30 and TRBJ1-3; weak D call: TRBD1 (6 bases). V dropped 3 bases and J dropped 4 bases, with 16 bases sitting between them. Germline V gene data show CDR1 as GTSNPN and CDR2 as SVGIG (reference sequence). The CDR3 extends over 15 amino acids. Based on the CDR3 plus reference TRBV30 and TRBJ1-3, the full variable domain is SQTIHQWPATLVQPVGSPLSLECTVEGTSNPNLYWYRQAAGRGLQLLFYSVGIGQISSEVPQNLSASRPQDRQFILSSKKLLLSDSGFYLCAWSLVRGSGNTIYFGEGSWLTVV.

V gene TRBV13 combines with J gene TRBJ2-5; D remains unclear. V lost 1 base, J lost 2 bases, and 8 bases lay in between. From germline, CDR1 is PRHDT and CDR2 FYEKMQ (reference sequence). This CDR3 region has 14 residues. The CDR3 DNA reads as TGTGCCAGCAGCTTAGACAGTGAGCAAGAGACCCAGTACTTC. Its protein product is CASSLDSEQETQYF.

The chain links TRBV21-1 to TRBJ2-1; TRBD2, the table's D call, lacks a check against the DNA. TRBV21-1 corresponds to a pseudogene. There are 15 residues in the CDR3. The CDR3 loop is CASSRLVKAYNEQFF. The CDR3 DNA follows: TGTGCCAGCAGCCGACTAGTAAAGGCCTACAATGAGCAGTTCTTC.

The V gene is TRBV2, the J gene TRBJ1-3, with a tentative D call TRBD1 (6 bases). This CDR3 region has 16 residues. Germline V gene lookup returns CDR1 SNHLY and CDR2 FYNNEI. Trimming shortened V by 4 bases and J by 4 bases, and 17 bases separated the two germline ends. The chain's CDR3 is CASSVTGHQGGNTIYF. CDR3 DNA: TGTGCCAGCAGTGTGACAGGCCATCAGGGGGGAAACACCATATATTTT.

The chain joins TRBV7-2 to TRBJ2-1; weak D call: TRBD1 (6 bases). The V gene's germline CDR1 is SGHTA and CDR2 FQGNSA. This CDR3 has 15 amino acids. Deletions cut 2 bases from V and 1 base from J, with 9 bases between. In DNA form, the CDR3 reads TGTGCCAGCAGCTTATCAGGGACATCCTACAATGAGCAGTTCTTC. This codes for CASSLSGTSYNEQFF.

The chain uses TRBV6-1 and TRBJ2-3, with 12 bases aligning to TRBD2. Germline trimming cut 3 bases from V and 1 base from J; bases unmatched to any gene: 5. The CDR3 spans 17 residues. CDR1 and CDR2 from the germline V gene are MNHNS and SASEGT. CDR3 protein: CASSELAGGFGTDTQYF. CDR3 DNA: TGTGCCAGCAGTGAGCTAGCGGGAGGGTTTGGCACAGATACGCAGTATTTT.